This T cell receptor (beta chain) emerged from a study of blood T cells in healthy people across ages. Findings of the study overall: Considered underestimates were the diversity estimates obtained from one million T cells. Fewer expanded clones and more diversity marked long-lived versus aged donors.

Together with a sample-barcoded 5' primer, a J-beta primer mix was included in a second PCR lasting about 7 to 12 cycles. TCRdb used MiXCR to reprocess the 5' RACE reads, holding one entry per CDR3 protein. The repertoire holds 780,000 or so distinct CDR3 sequences, more than 50% seen once, with more than 25% in the top ten. V was trimmed by 7 bases and J by 6 bases, leaving 12 bases between them. In germline, CDR1 is SQVTM, CDR2 ANQGSEA. The CDR3 extends over 11 amino acids. Of note for this clonotype: Antigen specificity is unknown.

Sequenced: blood. The sequence came from a man aged 35 to 55 in good health. This chain uses TRBV29-1 with TRBJ1-2, with D unresolved. The CDR3 DNA reads as TGCAGCGCCGTCTTGGGGAATGGCTACACCTTC. Amino acids: CSAVLGNGYTF. Full variable domain (outside the CDR3, taken from reference TRBV29-1 and TRBJ1-2): SAVISQKPSRDICQRGTSLTIQCQVDSQVTMMFWYRQQPGQSLTLIATANQGSEATYESGFVIDKFPISRPNLTFSTLTVSNMSPEDSSIYLCSAVLGNGYTFGSGTRLTVV.